This T cell receptor beta chain was profiled in a study of T cells in Graves' hyperthyroidism and ophthalmopathy. Newly diagnosed hyperthyroidism patients aged 18 to 65 years had disease lasting under 2 months. Amplification of TCR beta CDR3 regions was performed using RNA transcripts as template. First-round RT-PCR with HTBI primers amplified the TCR CDR3 region. TCRdb re-called the multiplex PCR reads through MiXCR, storing one row per CDR3 protein. The table shows about 280,000 distinct CDR3 sequences, with 25% to 30% occurring only once. V lost 5 bases and J 4 bases, leaving 12 bases between the germline ends. The V gene's germline CDR1 is SGHTA and CDR2 FQGTGA. The CDR3 has 13 amino acids.

The rearrangement joins TRBV7-3 to TRBJ2-7; D may match TRBD1 or TRBD2 (5 bases each). This receptor was taken from a man aged 35-49 years with Graves' hyperthyroidism that later progressed to Graves' ophthalmopathy. The sequencing input was blood. The CDR3 DNA sequence: TGTGCCAGCAGCGCCGGGACCGAGTACGAGCAGTACTTC. Translated, it gives CASSAGTEYEQYF.